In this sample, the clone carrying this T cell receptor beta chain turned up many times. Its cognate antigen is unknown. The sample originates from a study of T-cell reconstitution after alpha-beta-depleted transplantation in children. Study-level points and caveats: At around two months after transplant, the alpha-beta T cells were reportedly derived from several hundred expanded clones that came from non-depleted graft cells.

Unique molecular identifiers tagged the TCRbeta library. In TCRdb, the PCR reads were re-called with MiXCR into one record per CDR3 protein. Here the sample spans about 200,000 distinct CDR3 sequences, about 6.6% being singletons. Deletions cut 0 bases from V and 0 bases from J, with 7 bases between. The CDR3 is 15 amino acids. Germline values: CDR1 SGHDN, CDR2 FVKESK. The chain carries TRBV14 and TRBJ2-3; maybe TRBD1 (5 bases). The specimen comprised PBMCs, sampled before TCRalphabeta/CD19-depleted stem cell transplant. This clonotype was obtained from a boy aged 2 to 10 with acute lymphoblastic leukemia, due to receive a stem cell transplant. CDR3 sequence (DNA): TGTGCCAGCAGCCAAGATACAGGTAGCACAGATACGCAGTATTTT. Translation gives CASSQDTGSTDTQYF. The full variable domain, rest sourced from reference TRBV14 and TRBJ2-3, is EAGVTQFPSHSVIEKGQTVTLRCDPISGHDNLYWYRRVMGKEIKFLLHFVKESKQDESGMPNNRFLAERTGGTYSTLKVQPAELEDSGVYFCASSQDTGSTDTQYFGPGTRLTVL.